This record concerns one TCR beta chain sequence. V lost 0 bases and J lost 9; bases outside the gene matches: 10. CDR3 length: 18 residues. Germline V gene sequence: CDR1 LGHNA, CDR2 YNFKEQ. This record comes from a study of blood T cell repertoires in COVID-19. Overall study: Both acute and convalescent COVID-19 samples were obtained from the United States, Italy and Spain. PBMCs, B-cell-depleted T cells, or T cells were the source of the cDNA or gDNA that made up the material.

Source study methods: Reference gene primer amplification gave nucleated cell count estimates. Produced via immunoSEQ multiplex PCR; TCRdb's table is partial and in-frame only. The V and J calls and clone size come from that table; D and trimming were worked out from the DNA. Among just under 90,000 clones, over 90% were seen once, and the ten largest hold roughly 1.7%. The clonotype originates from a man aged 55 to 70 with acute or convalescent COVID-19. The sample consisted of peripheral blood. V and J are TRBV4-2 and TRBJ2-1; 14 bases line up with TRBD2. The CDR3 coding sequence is TGTGCCAGCAGCCAAGAACTGAGACTAGCGGGAGGGCAGGCTGAGCAGTTCTTC. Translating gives CASSQELRLAGGQAEQFF.